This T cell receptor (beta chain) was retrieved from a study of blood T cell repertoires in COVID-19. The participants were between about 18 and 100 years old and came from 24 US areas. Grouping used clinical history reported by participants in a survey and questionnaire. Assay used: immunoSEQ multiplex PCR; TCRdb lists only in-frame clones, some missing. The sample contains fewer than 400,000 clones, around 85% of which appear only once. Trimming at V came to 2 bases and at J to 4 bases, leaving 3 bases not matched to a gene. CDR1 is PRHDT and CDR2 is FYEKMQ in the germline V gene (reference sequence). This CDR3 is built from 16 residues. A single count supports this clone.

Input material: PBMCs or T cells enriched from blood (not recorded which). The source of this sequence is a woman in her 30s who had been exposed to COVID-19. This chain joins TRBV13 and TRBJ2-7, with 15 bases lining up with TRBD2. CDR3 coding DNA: TGTGCCAGCAGCTTAAGGACTAGCGGGGGGGCATACGAGCAGTACTTC. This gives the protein CASSLRTSGGAYEQYF.